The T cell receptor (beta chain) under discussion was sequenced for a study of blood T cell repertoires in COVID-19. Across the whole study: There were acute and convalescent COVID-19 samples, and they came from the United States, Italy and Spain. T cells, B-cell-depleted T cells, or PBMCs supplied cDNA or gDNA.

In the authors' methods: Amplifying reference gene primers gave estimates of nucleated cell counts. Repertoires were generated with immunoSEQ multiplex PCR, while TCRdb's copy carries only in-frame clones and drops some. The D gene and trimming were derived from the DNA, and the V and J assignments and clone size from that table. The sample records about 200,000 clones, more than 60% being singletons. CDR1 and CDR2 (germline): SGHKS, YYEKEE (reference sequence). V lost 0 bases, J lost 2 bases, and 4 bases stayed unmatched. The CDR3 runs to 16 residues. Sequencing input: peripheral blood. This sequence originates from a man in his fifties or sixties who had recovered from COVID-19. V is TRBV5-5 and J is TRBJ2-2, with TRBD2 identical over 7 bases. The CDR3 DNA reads TGTGCCAGCAGCTTGGGACTAGCCAGAAACACCGGGGAGCTGTTTTTT. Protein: CASSLGLARNTGELFF.